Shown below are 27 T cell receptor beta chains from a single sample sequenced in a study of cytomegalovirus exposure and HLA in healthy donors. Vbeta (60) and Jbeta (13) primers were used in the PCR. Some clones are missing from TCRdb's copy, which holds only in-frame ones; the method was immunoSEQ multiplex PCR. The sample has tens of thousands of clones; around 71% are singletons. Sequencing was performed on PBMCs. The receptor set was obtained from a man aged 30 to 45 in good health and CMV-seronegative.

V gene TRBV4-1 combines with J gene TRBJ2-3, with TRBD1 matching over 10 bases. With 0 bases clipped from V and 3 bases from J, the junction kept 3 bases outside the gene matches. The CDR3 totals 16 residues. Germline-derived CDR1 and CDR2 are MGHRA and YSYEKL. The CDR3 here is CASSQDGTGETDTQYF. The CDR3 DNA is TGCGCCAGCAGCCAAGATGGGACAGGGGAGACAGATACGCAGTATTTT.

The CDR3 protein is CASSLTASYEQYF. DNA of the CDR3: TGTGCCAGCAGTTTGACAGCCTCCTACGAGCAGTACTTC. The chain links TRBV27 to TRBJ2-7, with a weak D call TRBD1 (5 bases). The CDR3 runs 13 residues. Between the trimmed V and J ends, which lost 3 bases and 0 bases, there was a span of 6 bases. Germline lookup yields CDR1 MNHEY and CDR2 SMNVEV (reference sequence).

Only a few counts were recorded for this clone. CDR3 loop: CAWNTGQGNPDTQYF. CDR3 coding DNA: TGTGCCTGGAATACGGGACAGGGGAATCCAGATACGCAGTATTTT. This sequence joins TRBV30 and TRBJ2-3, with 10 bases identical to TRBD1. V dropped 4 bases and J dropped 4; count of bases not matched to a gene: 8. From germline, CDR1 is GTSNPN and CDR2 SVGIG (reference sequence). This CDR3 is 15 amino acids long.

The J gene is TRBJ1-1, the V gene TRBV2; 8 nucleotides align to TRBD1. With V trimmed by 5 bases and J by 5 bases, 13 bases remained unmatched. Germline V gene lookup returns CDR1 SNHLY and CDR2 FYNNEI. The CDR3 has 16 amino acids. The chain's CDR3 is CASSKSIAGQGTEAFF. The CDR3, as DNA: TGTGCCAGCAGTAAATCAATAGCCGGACAGGGAACTGAAGCTTTCTTT. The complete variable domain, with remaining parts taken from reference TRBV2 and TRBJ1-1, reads EPEVTQTPSHQVTQMGQEVILRCVPISNHLYFYWYRQILGQKVEFLVSFYNNEISEKSEIFDDQFSVERPDGSNFTLKIRSTKLEDSAMYFCASSKSIAGQGTEAFFGQGTRLTVV.

Written as DNA, the CDR3 is TGTGCCTTTCAGGTCTCTGGGGCCAACGTCCTGACTTTC. Amino acid sequence: CAFQVSGANVLTF. The chain is built from TRBV30 and TRBJ2-6; D gene ambiguous. CDR1 is GTSNPN and CDR2 is SVGIG in the germline V gene (reference sequence). This CDR3 is built from 13 residues. V lost 7 bases, J lost 0 bases, and 7 bases lay in between. Complete variable domain (other parts from reference TRBV30 and TRBJ2-6): SQTIHQWPATLVQPVGSPLSLECTVEGTSNPNLYWYRQAAGRGLQLLFYSVGIGQISSEVPQNLSASRPQDRQFILSSKKLLLSDSGFYLCAFQVSGANVLTFGAGSRLTVL.

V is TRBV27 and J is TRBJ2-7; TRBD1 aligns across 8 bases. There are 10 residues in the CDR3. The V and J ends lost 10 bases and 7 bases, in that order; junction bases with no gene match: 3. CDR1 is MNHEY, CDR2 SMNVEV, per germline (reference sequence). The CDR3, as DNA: TGTGCCATTGGACAGGGTGAGCAGTACTTC. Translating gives CAIGQGEQYF.

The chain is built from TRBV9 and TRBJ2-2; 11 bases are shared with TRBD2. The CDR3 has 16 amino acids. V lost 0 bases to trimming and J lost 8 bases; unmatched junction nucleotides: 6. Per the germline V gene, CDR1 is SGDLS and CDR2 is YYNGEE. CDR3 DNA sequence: TGTGCCAGCAGCGTAGGGACTAGCGGGCGGATAGGGGAGCTGTTTTTT. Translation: CASSVGTSGRIGELFF.

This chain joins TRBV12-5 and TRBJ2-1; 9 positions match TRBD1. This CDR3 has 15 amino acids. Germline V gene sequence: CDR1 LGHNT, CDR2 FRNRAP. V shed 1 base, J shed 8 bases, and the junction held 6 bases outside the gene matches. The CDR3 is CASGLATGGRDEQFF. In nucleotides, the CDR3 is TGTGCTAGTGGTTTGGCGACAGGGGGTCGGGATGAGCAGTTCTTC. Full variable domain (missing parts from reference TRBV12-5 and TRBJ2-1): DARVTQTPRHKVTEMGQEVTMRCQPILGHNTVFWYRQTMMQGLELLAYFRNRAPLDDSGMPKDRFSAEMPDATLATLKIQPSEPRDSAVYFCASGLATGGRDEQFFGPGTRLTVL.

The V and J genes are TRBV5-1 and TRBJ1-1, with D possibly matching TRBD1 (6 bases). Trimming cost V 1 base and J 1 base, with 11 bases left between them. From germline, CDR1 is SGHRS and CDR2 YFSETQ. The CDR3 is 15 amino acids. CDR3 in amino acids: CASSLSGGANTEAFF. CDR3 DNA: TGCGCCAGCAGCTTGTCTGGGGGCGCGAACACTGAAGCTTTCTTT.

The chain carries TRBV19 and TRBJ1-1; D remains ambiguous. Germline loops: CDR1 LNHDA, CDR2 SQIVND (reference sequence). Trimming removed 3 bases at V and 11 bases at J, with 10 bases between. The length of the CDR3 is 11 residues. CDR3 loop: CASSMPTKAFF. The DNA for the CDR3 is TGTGCCAGTAGTATGCCAACTAAGGCTTTCTTT.

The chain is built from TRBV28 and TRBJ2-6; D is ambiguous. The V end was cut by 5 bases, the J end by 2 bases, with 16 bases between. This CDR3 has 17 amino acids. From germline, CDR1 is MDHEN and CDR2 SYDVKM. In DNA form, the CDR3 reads TGTGCCAGCAGTCCCTCACAGAGACGGACTGGGGCCAACGTCCTGACTTTC. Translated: CASSPSQRRTGANVLTF.

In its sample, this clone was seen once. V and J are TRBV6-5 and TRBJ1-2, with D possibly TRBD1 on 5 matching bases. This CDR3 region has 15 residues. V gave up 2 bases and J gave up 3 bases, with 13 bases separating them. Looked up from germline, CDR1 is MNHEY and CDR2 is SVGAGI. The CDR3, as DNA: TGTGCCAGCAGTTACCGGGGGGGGTTCGACTATGGCTACACCTTC. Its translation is CASSYRGGFDYGYTF.

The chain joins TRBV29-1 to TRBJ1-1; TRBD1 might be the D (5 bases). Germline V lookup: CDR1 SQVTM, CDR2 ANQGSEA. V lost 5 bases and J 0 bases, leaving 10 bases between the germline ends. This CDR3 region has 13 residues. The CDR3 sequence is CSVTGGLNTEAFF. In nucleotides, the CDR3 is TGCAGCGTTACAGGTGGATTGAACACTGAAGCTTTCTTT.

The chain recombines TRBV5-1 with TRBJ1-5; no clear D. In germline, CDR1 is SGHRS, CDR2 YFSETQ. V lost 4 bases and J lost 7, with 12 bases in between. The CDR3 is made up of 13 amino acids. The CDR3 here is CASSPWSDQPQHF. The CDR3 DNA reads TGCGCCAGCAGCCCCTGGAGCGACCAGCCCCAGCATTTT.

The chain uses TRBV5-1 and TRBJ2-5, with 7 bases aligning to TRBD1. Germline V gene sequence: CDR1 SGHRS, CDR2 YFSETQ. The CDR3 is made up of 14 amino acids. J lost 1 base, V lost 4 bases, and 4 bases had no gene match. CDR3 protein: CASSPGQAQETQYF. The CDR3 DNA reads TGCGCCAGCAGCCCCGGACAGGCCCAAGAGACCCAGTACTTC.

CDR3: CASSETGGSNQPQHF. Written as DNA, the CDR3 is TGCGCCAGCAGTGAGACAGGGGGGAGCAATCAGCCCCAGCATTTT. This sequence joins TRBV4-1 and TRBJ1-5; 9 bases align to TRBD1. V was pared by 6 bases and J by 1 base, with 4 bases of the junction left unmatched. The length of the CDR3 is 15 residues. The germline V gene encodes CDR1 MGHRA and CDR2 YSYEKL.

DNA for the CDR3: TGTGCCAGCAGCTCCTGGCTTCAGGGGGCACTTTCCGGGGAGCTGTTTTTT. It is translated as CASSSWLQGALSGELFF. The chain carries TRBV5-4 and TRBJ2-2; TRBD1 agrees at 8 bases. The CDR3 runs 17 residues. V lost 3 bases, J lost 6 bases, and 13 bases stayed unmatched. Germline CDR1 SGHNT, CDR2 YYREEE (reference sequence).

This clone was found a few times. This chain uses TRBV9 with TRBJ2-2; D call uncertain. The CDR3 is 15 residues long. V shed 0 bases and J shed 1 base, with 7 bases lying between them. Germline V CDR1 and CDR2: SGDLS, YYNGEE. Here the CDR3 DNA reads TGTGCCAGCAGCGTAGCCGAGAAGAACACCGGGGAGCTGTTTTTT. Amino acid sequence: CASSVAEKNTGELFF.

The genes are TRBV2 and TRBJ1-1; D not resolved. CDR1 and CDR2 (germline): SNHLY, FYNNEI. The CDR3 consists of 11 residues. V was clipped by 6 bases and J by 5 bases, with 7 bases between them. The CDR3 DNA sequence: TGTGCCAGCAGCCCCCGTACTGAAGCTTTCTTT. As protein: CASSPRTEAFF.

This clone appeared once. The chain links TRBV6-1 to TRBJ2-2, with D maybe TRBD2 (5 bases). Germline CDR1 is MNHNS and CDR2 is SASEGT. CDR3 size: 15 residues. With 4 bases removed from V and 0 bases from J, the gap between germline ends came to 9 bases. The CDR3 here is CASSVGRTNTGELFF. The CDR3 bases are TGTGCCAGCAGTGTGGGGAGAACGAACACCGGGGAGCTGTTTTTT.

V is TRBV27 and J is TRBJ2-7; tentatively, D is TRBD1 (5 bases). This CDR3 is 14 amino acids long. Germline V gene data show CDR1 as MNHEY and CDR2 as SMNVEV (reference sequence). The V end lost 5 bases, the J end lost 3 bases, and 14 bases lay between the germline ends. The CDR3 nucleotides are TGTGCCAGCAGTCCTACTGACAGACTCTACGAGCAGTACTTC. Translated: CASSPTDRLYEQYF.

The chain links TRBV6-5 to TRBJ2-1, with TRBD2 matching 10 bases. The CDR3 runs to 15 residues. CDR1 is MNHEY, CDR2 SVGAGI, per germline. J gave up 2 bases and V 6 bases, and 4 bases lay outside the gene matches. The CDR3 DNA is TGTGCCAGCAGAAGTAGCGGGGGGACCTACAATGAGCAGTTCTTC. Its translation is CASRSSGGTYNEQFF.

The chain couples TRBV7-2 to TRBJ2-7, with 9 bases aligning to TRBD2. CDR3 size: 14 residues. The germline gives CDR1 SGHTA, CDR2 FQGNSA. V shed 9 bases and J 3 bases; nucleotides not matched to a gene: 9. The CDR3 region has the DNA TGTGCCAGGTTAGCGGGAGCGGGGTTCTACGAGCAGTACTTC. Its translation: CARLAGAGFYEQYF.

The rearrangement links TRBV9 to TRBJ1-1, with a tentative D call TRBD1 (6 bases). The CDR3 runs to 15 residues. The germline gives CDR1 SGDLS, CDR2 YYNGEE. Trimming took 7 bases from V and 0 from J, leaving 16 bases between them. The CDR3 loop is CASGGGGGMNTEAFF. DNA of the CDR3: TGTGCCAGCGGAGGGGGAGGGGGAATGAACACTGAAGCTTTCTTT.

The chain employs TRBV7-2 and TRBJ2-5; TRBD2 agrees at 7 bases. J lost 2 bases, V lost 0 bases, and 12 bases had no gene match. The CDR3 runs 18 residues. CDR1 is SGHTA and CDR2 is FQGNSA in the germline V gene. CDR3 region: CASSLAYPGTNGQETQYF. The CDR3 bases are TGTGCCAGCAGCTTAGCTTACCCCGGGACTAACGGGCAAGAGACCCAGTACTTC.

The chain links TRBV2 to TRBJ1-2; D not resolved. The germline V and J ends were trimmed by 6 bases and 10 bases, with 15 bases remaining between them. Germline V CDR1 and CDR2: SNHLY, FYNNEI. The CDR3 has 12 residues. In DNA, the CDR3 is TGTGCCAGCAGACCGACGGGGTTTGTCTACACCTTC. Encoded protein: CASRPTGFVYTF.

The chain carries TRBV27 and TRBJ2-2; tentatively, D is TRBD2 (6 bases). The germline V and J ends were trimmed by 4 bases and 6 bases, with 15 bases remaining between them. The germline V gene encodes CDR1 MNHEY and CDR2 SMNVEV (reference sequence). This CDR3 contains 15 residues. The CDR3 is CASSSQTRVPGELFF. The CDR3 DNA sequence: TGTGCCAGCAGTTCACAGACTAGGGTCCCCGGGGAGCTGTTTTTT.